The T cell receptor beta chain described here comes from a study of T cell responses to AZD1222 COVID-19 vaccine. TCRdb's copy holds only in-frame clones and misses some; the assay was immunoSEQ multiplex PCR. Of 100,000 to 140,000 clones listed, about 90% are singletons. The CDR3 has 15 amino acids. Trimming cost V 5 bases and J 6 bases, with 17 bases left between them. The germline gives CDR1 LNHDA, CDR2 SQIVND (reference sequence). This chain links TRBV19 with TRBJ2-1; D possibly matches TRBD1 or TRBD2 (6 bases each). This clonotype was obtained from an adult in good health. Material: peripheral blood, obtained on day 0 of AZD1222 vaccination. CDR3 DNA sequence: TGTGCCAGTAGTCCCCAACCACAGGGAGGCAATGAGCAGTTCTTC. Amino acids: CASSPQPQGGNEQFF. Looking up the rest from reference TRBV19 and TRBJ2-1 gives the full variable domain: DGGITQSPKYLFRKEGQNVTLSCEQNLNHDAMYWYRQDPGQGLRLIYYSQIVNDFQKGDIAEGYSVSREKKESFPLTVTSAQKNPTAFYLCASSPQPQGGNEQFFGPGTRLTVL.